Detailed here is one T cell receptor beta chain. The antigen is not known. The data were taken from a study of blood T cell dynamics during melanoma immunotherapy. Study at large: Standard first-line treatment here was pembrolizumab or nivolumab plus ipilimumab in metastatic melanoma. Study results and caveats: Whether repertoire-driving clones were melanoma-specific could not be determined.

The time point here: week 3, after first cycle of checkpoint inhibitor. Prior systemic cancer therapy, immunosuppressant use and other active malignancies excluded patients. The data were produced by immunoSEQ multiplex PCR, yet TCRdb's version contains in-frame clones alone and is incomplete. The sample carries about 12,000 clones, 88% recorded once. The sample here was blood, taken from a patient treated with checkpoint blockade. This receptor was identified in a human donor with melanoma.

The CDR3 reads CASSLSGQNYGYTF. CDR3 DNA: TGTGCCAGCAGCTTAAGCGGGCAGAACTATGGCTACACCTTC. The chain employs TRBV7-9 and TRBJ1-2; D ambiguous. V shed 2 bases and J shed 2 bases, with 9 bases lying between them. The CDR3 is made up of 14 amino acids. Germline V gives CDR1 SEHNR, CDR2 FQNEAQ (reference sequence).